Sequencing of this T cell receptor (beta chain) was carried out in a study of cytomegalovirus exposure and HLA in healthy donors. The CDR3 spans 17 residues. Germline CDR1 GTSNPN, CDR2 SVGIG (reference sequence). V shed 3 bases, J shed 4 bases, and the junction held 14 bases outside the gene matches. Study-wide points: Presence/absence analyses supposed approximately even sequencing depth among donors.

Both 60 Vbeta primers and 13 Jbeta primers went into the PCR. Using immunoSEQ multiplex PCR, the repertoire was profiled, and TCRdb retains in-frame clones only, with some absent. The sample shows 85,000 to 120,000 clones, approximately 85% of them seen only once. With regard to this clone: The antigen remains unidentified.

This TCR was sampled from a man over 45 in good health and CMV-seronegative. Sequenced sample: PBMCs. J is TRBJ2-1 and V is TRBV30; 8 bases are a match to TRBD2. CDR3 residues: CAWRRRAGDPLYNEQFF. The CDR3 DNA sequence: TGTGCCTGGAGGAGGCGAGCGGGAGACCCCCTTTACAATGAGCAGTTCTTC.